This T cell receptor (beta chain) was obtained from a study of T cells after yellow fever vaccination. This clonotype has more than one count but fewer than ten. Deletions cut 2 bases from V and 6 bases from J, with 17 bases between. This CDR3 has 16 amino acids. Germline V gives CDR1 LGHNA, CDR2 YSLEER. A process of 5'RACE template switching, which added a universal primer site and UMIs, was used to make TCR cDNA. MiXCR was run by TCRdb on the 5' RACE reads, yielding one entry per CDR3 protein. The repertoire includes about 320,000 distinct CDR3 sequences, approximately 4% of them detected once, and approximately 19% sits in the top ten.

Sequencing was performed on PBMCs, taken 15 days after the yellow fever booster vaccination. The chain employs TRBV4-3 and TRBJ2-1; D may be TRBD1 or TRBD2 (6 bases each). This TCR derives from a man between 18 and 29 years old who received the YFV17D yellow fever vaccine. The CDR3 DNA is TGCGCCAGCAGCCAAAGGGCGGGACAAGTCGGCAATGAGCAGTTCTTC. It codes for CASSQRAGQVGNEQFF.